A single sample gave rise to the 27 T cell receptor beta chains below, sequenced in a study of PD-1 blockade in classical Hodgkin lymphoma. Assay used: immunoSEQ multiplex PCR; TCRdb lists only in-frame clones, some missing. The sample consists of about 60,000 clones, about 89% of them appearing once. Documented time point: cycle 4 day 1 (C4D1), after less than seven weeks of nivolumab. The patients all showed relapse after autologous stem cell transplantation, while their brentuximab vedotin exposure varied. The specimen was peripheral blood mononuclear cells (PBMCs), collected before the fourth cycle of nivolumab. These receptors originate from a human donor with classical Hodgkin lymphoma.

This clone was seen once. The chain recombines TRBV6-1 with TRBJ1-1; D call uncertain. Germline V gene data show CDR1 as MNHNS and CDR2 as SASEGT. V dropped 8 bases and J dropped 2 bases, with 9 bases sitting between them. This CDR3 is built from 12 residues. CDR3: CASVRENTEAFF. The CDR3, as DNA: TGTGCCAGCGTACGGGAAAACACTGAAGCTTTCTTT.

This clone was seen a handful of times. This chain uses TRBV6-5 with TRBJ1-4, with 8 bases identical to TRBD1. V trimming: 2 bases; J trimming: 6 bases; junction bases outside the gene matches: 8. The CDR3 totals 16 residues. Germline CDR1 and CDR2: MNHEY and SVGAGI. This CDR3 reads CASSYPSTGEDEKLFF. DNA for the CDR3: TGTGCCAGCAGTTACCCCTCGACAGGGGAGGATGAAAAACTGTTTTTT.

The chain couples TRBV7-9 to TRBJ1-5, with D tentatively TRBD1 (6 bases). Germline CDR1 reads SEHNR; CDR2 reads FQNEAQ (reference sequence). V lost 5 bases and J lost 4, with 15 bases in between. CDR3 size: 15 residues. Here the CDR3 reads CASSGGGPGNQPQHF. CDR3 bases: TGTGCCAGCAGCGGCGGGGGGCCCGGAAATCAGCCCCAGCATTTT. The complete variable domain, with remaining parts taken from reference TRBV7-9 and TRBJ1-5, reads DTGVSQNPRHKITKRGQNVTFRCDPISEHNRLYWYRQTLGQGPEFLTYFQNEAQLEKSRLLSDRFSAERPKGSFSTLEIQRTEQGDSAMYLCASSGGGPGNQPQHFGDGTRLSIL.

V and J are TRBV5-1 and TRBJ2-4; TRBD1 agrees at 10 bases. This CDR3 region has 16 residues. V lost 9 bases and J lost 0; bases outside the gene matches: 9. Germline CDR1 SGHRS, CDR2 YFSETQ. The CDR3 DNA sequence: TGCGCCAATCGGGACAGGGGACCCGAAGCCAAAAACATTCAGTACTTC. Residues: CANRDRGPEAKNIQYF.

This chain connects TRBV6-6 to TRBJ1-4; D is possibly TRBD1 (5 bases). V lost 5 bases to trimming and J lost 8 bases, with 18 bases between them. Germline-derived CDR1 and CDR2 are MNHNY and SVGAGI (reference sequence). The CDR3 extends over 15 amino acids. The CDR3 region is CASSPPVGDFEKLFF. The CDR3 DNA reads TGTGCCAGCAGTCCCCCGGTGGGGGACTTCGAAAAACTGTTTTTT.

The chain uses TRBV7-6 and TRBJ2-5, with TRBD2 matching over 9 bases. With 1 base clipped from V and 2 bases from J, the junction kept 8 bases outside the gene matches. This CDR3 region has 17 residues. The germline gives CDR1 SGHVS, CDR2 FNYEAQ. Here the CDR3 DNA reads TGTGCCAGCAGCTTAGTCCTGGCGGGGGGGAAACAAGAGACCCAGTACTTC. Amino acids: CASSLVLAGGKQETQYF.

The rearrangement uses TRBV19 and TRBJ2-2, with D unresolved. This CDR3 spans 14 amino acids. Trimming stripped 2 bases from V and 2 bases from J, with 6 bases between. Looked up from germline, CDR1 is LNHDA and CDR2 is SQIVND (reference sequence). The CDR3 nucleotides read TGTGCCAGTAGTATATCACTAAACACCGGGGAGCTGTTTTTT. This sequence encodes CASSISLNTGELFF.

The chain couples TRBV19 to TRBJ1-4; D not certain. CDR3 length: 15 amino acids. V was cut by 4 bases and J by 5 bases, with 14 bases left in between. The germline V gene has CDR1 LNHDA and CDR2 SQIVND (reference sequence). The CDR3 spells CASSTALAGNEKLFF. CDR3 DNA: TGTGCCAGTAGTACCGCGCTAGCCGGGAATGAAAAACTGTTTTTT. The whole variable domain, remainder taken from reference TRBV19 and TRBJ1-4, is DGGITQSPKYLFRKEGQNVTLSCEQNLNHDAMYWYRQDPGQGLRLIYYSQIVNDFQKGDIAEGYSVSREKKESFPLTVTSAQKNPTAFYLCASSTALAGNEKLFFGSGTQLSVL.

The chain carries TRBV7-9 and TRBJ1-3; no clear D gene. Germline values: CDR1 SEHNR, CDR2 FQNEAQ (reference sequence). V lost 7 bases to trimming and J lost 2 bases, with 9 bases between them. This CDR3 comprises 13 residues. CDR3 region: CASNPETGNTIYF. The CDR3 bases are TGTGCCAGCAACCCGGAAACTGGAAACACCATATATTTT.

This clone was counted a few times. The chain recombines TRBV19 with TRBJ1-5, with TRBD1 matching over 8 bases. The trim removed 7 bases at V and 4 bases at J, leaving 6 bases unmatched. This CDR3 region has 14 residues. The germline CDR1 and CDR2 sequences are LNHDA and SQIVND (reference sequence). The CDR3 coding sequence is TGTGCCAGTACCGGGACAGGTGGGAATCAGCCCCAGCATTTT. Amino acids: CASTGTGGNQPQHF.

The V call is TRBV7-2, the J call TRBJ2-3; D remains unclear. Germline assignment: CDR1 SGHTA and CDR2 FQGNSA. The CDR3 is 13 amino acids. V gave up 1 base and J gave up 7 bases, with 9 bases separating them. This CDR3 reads CASSLGVSNTQYF. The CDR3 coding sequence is TGTGCCAGCAGCTTAGGGGTCAGTAATACGCAGTATTTT.

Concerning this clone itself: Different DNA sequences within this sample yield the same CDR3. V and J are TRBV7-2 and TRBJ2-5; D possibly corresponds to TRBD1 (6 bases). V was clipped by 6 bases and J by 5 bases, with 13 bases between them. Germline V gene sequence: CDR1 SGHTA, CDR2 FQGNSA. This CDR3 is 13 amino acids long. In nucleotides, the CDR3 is TGTGCCAGCAGACCGACAGGAGTGGAGACCCAGTACTTC. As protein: CASRPTGVETQYF.

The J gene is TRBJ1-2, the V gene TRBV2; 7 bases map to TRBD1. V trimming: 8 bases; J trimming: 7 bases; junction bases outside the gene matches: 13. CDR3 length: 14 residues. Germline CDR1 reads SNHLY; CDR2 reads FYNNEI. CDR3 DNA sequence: TGTGCCAGCGGCAGACAGGGAGGGTTGAGTGGCTACACCTTC. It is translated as CASGRQGGLSGYTF.

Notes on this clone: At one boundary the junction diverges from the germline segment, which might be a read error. The CDR3 spells CASSFPRGSSNF. DNA of the CDR3: TGTGCTAGCAGCTTTCCTCGTGGCTCGAGTAACTTT. V gene TRBV7-7 combines with J gene TRBJ1-4; no firm D call. This CDR3 has 12 residues. Germline V gives CDR1 SSHAT, CDR2 FNYEAQ (reference sequence).

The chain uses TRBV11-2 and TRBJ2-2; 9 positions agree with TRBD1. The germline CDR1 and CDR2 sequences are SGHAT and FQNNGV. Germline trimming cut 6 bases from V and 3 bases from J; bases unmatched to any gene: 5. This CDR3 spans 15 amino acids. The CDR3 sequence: CASSEGTGHTGELFF. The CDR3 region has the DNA TGTGCCAGCAGTGAAGGGACAGGGCACACCGGGGAGCTGTTTTTT.

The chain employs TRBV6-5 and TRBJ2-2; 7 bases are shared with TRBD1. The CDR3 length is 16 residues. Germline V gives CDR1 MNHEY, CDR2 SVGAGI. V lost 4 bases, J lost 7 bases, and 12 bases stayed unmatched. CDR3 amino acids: CASSSEAVQGNGELFF. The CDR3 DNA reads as TGTGCCAGCAGTTCAGAAGCGGTACAGGGGAACGGGGAGCTGTTTTTT.

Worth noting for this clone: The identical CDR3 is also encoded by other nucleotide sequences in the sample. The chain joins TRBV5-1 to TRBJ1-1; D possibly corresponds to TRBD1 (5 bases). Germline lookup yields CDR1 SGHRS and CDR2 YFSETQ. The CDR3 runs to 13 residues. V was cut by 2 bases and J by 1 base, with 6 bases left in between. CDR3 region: CASSFQGNTEAFF. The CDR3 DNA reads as TGCGCCAGCAGCTTTCAGGGGAACACTGAAGCTTTCTTT.

CDR3 loop: CASSLTGGSEQFF. The CDR3 DNA sequence: TGCGCCAGCAGCCTCACAGGGGGTAGCGAGCAGTTCTTC. The J gene is TRBJ2-1, the V gene TRBV5-1; 8 bases line up with TRBD1. CDR1 and CDR2 from the germline V gene are SGHRS and YFSETQ. V shed 4 bases and J 10 bases; nucleotides not matched to a gene: 7. The CDR3 spans 13 residues.

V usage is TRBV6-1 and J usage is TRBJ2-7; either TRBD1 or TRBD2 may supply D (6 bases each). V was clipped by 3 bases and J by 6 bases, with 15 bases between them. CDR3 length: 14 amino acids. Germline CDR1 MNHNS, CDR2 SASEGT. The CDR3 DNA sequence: TGTGCCAGCAGTGACGTTGGGGGGCGCTTCGAGCAGTACTTC. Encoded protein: CASSDVGGRFEQYF.

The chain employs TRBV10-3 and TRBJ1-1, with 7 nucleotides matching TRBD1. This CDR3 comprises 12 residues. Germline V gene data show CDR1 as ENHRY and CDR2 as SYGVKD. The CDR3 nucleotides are TGTGCTACATCACAGGGGACGACTGAAGCTTTCTTT. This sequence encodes CATSQGTTEAFF.

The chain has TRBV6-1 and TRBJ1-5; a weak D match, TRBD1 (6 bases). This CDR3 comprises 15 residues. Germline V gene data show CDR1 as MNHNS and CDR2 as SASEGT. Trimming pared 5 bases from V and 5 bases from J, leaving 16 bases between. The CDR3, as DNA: TGTGCCAGCAGTCTTCGTAGACAGGTAGATCAGCCCCAGCATTTT. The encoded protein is CASSLRRQVDQPQHF.

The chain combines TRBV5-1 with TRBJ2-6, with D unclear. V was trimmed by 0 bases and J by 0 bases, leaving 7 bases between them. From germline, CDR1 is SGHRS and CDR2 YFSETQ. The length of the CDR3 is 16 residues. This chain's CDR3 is CASSLGPFSGANVLTF. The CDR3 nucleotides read TGCGCCAGCAGCTTGGGCCCCTTCTCTGGGGCCAACGTCCTGACTTTC.

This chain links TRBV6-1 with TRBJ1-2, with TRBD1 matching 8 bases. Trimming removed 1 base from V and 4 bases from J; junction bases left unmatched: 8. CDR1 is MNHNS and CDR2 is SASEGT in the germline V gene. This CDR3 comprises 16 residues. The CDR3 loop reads CASSEGTGQRIYGYTF. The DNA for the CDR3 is TGTGCCAGCAGTGAAGGGACAGGGCAAAGGATCTATGGCTACACCTTC.

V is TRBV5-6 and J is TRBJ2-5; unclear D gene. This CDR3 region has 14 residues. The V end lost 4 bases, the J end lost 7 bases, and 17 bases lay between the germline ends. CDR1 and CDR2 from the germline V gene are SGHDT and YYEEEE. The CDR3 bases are TGTGCCAGCAGCCGACCTGGGCCCGAAGGGACCCAGTACTTC. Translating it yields CASSRPGPEGTQYF.

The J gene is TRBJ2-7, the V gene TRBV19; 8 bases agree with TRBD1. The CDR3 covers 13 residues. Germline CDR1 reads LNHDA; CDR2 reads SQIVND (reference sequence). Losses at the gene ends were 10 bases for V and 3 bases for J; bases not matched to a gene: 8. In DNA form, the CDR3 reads TGTGCCACTGCCAGGGGGCCTTACTACGAGCAGTACTTC. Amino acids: CATARGPYYEQYF.

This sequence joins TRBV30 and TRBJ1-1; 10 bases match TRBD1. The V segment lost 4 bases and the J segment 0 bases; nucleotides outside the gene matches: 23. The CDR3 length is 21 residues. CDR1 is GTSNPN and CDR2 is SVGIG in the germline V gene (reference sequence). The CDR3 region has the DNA TGTGCCTGGAACTTCCGACCAAGGACAGGGGGTCTATCAAATATGAACACTGAAGCTTTCTTT. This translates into CAWNFRPRTGGLSNMNTEAFF.

CDR3 protein: CASSSPYRGNTIYF. For the CDR3, the DNA is TGTGCCAGCAGCTCCCCGTACCGCGGAAACACCATATATTTT. This sequence joins TRBV13 and TRBJ1-3; D gene uncertain. In germline, CDR1 is PRHDT, CDR2 FYEKMQ (reference sequence). This CDR3 comprises 14 residues. Trimming took off 4 bases at V and 4 bases at J, with 11 bases between the two ends.